The next 23 T cell receptor beta chains were all read from a single sample in a study of regulatory T cells in long-lasting Graves disease. Noted time point: persistent/refractory GD, antithyroid drugs over 5 years with positive TRAb. PBMC-derived RNA was used for the TCR library. Relying on iRepertoire HTBI primers and Arm-PCR of CDR3 regions, the team built TCR beta libraries. TCRdb used MiXCR to reprocess the multiplex PCR reads, holding one entry per CDR3 protein. Among some 340,000 distinct CDR3 sequences listed, less than 30% were seen once. Here the sequenced sample was peripheral blood mononuclear cells (PBMCs), taken when the disease was refractory, from a patient treated with antithyroid drugs. The source is a woman in her thirties or forties with Graves disease.

This chain connects TRBV5-4 to TRBJ1-2; D is perhaps TRBD1 (6 bases). The germline V and J ends were trimmed by 5 bases and 1 base, with 15 bases remaining between them. The CDR3 has 15 amino acids. From germline, CDR1 is SGHNT and CDR2 YYREEE (reference sequence). The CDR3: CASRTGTYYNYGYTF. Written as DNA, the CDR3 is TGTGCCAGCAGGACCGGGACATACTATAACTATGGCTACACCTTC. The full variable domain, completed using reference TRBV5-4 and TRBJ1-2, is ETGVTQSPTHLIKTRGQQVTLRCSSQSGHNTVSWYQQALGQGPQFIFQYYREEENGRGNFPPRFSGLQFPNYSSELNVNALELDDSALYLCASRTGTYYNYGYTFGSGTRLTVV.

This clonotype was counted many times. The V and J genes are TRBV6-5 and TRBJ2-7; D possibly corresponds to TRBD2 (6 bases). Germline V CDR1 and CDR2: MNHEY, SVGAGI. CDR3 length equals 17 residues. Trimming shortened V by 4 bases and J by 2 bases, and 21 bases separated the two germline ends. CDR3 coding DNA: TGTGCCAGCAGTTTGGGGGGTGGCGCGGGGCCCCCCTACGAGCAGTACTTC. Translating gives CASSLGGGAGPPYEQYF.

At least ten counts were recorded for this clonotype. The genes are TRBV2 and TRBJ1-4; the match to TRBD1 covers 7 bases. This CDR3 region has 16 residues. Trimming took 4 bases from V and 0 from J; bases not matched to a gene: 5. Germline-derived CDR1 and CDR2 are SNHLY and FYNNEI. The CDR3 loop is CASSGGTVPTNEKLFF. The CDR3 DNA reads as TGTGCCAGCAGTGGGGGGACAGTTCCAACTAATGAAAAACTGTTTTTT.

The rearrangement links TRBV7-9 to TRBJ2-3, with 7 nucleotides matching TRBD1. From germline, CDR1 is SEHNR and CDR2 FQNEAQ (reference sequence). J was trimmed by 9 bases and V by 5 bases; bases with no gene match: 14. CDR3 length: 15 amino acids. The CDR3 region is CASSPTPTDRETQYF. The CDR3 DNA follows: TGTGCCAGCAGCCCCACCCCCACCGACAGGGAAACGCAGTATTTT.

This clonotype appeared a few times. The rearrangement joins TRBV27 to TRBJ2-7; D might be TRBD1 (5 bases). The germline CDR1 and CDR2 sequences are MNHEY and SMNVEV (reference sequence). The CDR3 consists of 18 residues. V was cut by 5 bases and J by 3 bases, with 26 bases left in between. CDR3 nucleotides: TGTGCCAGCAGTCTGAAAACCCCTACAGGTACTTGGGGCTACGAGCAGTACTTC. As protein: CASSLKTPTGTWGYEQYF.

This clonotype was counted many times. This rearrangement joins TRBV30 to TRBJ1-1; unclear D gene. Germline V gene data show CDR1 as GTSNPN and CDR2 as SVGIG (reference sequence). CDR3 size: 14 residues. V was cut by 1 base and J by 5 bases, with 14 bases left in between. CDR3 sequence (DNA): TGTGCCTGGAGTGAGCCCGGTGGGCGGACTGAAGCTTTCTTT. This sequence encodes CAWSEPGGRTEAFF.

The chain employs TRBV5-1 and TRBJ2-7; D gene uncertain. The CDR3 is 13 residues long. Germline assignment: CDR1 SGHRS and CDR2 YFSETQ. The V end was cut by 4 bases, the J end by 1 base, with 9 bases between. CDR3 sequence (DNA): TGCGCCAGCAGCGCCGCCACGTCCTACGAGCAGTACTTC. Translation gives CASSAATSYEQYF.

This clonotype was seen at least ten times. CDR3 sequence: CASSPGQSWVEQYF. In DNA form, the CDR3 reads TGTGCCAGCAGCCCGGGACAGTCCTGGGTCGAGCAGTACTTC. The rearrangement uses TRBV7-9 and TRBJ2-7, with 7 bases that match TRBD1. The CDR3 length is 14 residues. The V gene end was trimmed by 5 bases and the J gene end by 6 bases; junction bases not matched to a gene: 10. Germline CDR1 SEHNR, CDR2 FQNEAQ (reference sequence).

This clonotype was observed at least ten times. CDR3 amino acids: CASSAGRGGEQYF. Here the CDR3 DNA reads TGTGCCAGCAGCGCGGGTAGAGGGGGGGAGCAGTACTTC. The gene calls are TRBV6-2 or TRBV6-3 and TRBJ2-7; D possibly matches TRBD1 or TRBD2 (6 bases each). Trimming removed 6 bases at V and 7 bases at J, with 16 bases between. Germline lookup yields CDR1 MNHEY and CDR2 SVGEGT. The CDR3 totals 13 residues.

This clonotype was found a few times. A much larger clonotype is one base distant, so this may be a read error. The DNA of the CDR3 is TGTGCCACCAGCCGGGACATGAACACTGGAGCTTTCTTT. It encodes CATSRDMNTGAFF. This rearrangement joins TRBV15 to TRBJ1-1, with D perhaps matching TRBD1 (6 bases). From germline, CDR1 is LNHNV and CDR2 YYDKDF (reference sequence). The CDR3 spans 13 residues. The full variable domain, with the rest looked up from reference TRBV15 and TRBJ1-1, is DAMVIQNPRYQVTQFGKPVTLSCSQTLNHNVMYWYQQKSSQAPKLLFHYYDKDFNNEADTPDNFQSRRPNTSFCFLDIRSPGLGDTAMYLCATSRDMNTGAFFGQGTRLTVV.

This clonotype came up many times. Here the CDR3 DNA reads TGTGCCAGCAGTTTAATCGGCGCTGGGACTAGCGGGTTCCCGAGCTCCTACGAGCAGTACTTC. Its translation is CASSLIGAGTSGFPSSYEQYF. The chain employs TRBV27 and TRBJ2-7; 12 bases line up with TRBD2. Per the germline V gene, CDR1 is MNHEY and CDR2 is SMNVEV (reference sequence). V trimming: 2 bases; J trimming: 0 bases; junction bases outside the gene matches: 17. The CDR3 has 21 residues.

This clonotype was seen a handful of times. J is TRBJ2-4 and V is TRBV27; 10 nucleotides line up with TRBD2. Unmatched junction bases numbered 1, after V lost 4 bases and J lost 1 base. The CDR3 runs 15 residues. Germline-derived CDR1 and CDR2 are MNHEY and SMNVEV (reference sequence). CDR3 protein: CASSSGLAAKNIQYF. In DNA form, the CDR3 reads TGTGCCAGCAGTTCGGGACTAGCGGCCAAAAACATTCAGTACTTC.

This chain links TRBV20-1 with TRBJ2-2; D unresolved. Germline CDR1 DFQATT, CDR2 SNEGSKA (reference sequence). V lost 0 bases to trimming and J lost 2 bases, with 7 bases between them. The CDR3 extends over 14 amino acids. This CDR3 is CSARDRVNTGELFF. The DNA of the CDR3 is TGCAGTGCTAGAGATCGAGTCAACACCGGGGAGCTGTTTTTT.

This clonotype was counted many times. The chain employs TRBV15 and TRBJ2-4; 9 bases agree with TRBD1. Germline CDR1 is LNHNV and CDR2 is YYDKDF (reference sequence). With V trimmed by 0 bases and J by 7 bases, 7 bases remained unmatched. The CDR3 is made up of 16 amino acids. The CDR3 is CATSREGQGMGNIQYF. The CDR3 DNA reads TGTGCCACCAGCAGAGAAGGACAGGGGATGGGCAACATTCAGTACTTC.

This clonotype was found a few times. The chain uses TRBV6-1 and TRBJ1-5, with D hard to call. The CDR3 spans 15 residues. Trimming left V 5 bases short and J 0 bases short, with 11 bases between. Per germline, CDR1 MNHNS and CDR2 SASEGT. This CDR3 is CASSRLTPSNQPQHF. Written as DNA, the CDR3 is TGTGCCAGCAGTAGGCTTACACCTAGCAATCAGCCCCAGCATTTT.

The chain links TRBV19 to TRBJ2-7; the match to TRBD1 covers 9 bases. V shed 5 bases, J shed 4 bases, and the junction held 9 bases outside the gene matches. This CDR3 has 15 residues. The germline gives CDR1 LNHDA, CDR2 SQIVND (reference sequence). The CDR3 region has the DNA TGTGCCAGTAGTTTAACCGGGACAGGGTTTTACGAGCAGTACTTC. It encodes CASSLTGTGFYEQYF.

The V call is TRBV20-1, the J call TRBJ2-7, with TRBD2 matching 14 bases. CDR1 and CDR2 (germline): DFQATT, SNEGSKA (reference sequence). The CDR3 totals 16 residues. V gave up 5 bases and J gave up 6 bases; unmatched junction bases: 12. CDR3 sequence: CSAGTSGLAGVGEQYF. Here the CDR3 DNA reads TGCAGTGCTGGCACTTCGGGACTAGCGGGGGTGGGCGAGCAGTACTTC.

The rearrangement links TRBV9 to TRBJ1-4; 7 nucleotides align to TRBD1. With V trimmed by 3 bases and J by 3 bases, 8 bases remained unmatched. Germline values: CDR1 SGDLS, CDR2 YYNGEE. This CDR3 comprises 16 residues. The CDR3 DNA is TGTGCCAGCAGCGAAGGGGGACAGAGCCCTAATGAAAAACTGTTTTTT. It translates to CASSEGGQSPNEKLFF.

In this sample, this clonotype turned up a few times. The V call is TRBV6-1, the J call TRBJ2-4; D might be TRBD1 (6 bases). CDR1 is MNHNS, CDR2 SASEGT, per germline. Deletions cut 5 bases from V and 10 bases from J, with 9 bases between. The CDR3 has 11 amino acids. DNA of the CDR3: TGTGCCAGCAGTAATCAGGGGATTCAGTACTTC. Amino acid sequence: CASSNQGIQYF.

This clonotype was recorded many times. J is TRBJ1-5 and V is TRBV2; D is possibly TRBD1 (5 bases). Trimming stripped 6 bases from V and 4 bases from J, with 13 bases between. CDR1 SNHLY and CDR2 FYNNEI come from the germline V gene. The length of the CDR3 is 14 residues. The CDR3 reads CASRLDGANQPQHF. CDR3 DNA sequence: TGTGCCAGCAGGCTAGACGGGGCGAATCAGCCCCAGCATTTT. Looking up the rest from reference TRBV2 and TRBJ1-5 gives the full variable domain: EPEVTQTPSHQVTQMGQEVILRCVPISNHLYFYWYRQILGQKVEFLVSFYNNEISEKSEIFDDQFSVERPDGSNFTLKIRSTKLEDSAMYFCASRLDGANQPQHFGDGTRLSIL.

For the CDR3, the DNA is TGTGCCATCAGTGGTTCCGGGACACCACAGCATTTT. Translated, it gives CAISGSGTPQHF. The rearrangement links TRBV10-3 to TRBJ1-5; D might be TRBD1 (6 bases). The CDR3 loop spans 12 amino acids. V was clipped by 4 bases and J by 13 bases, with 14 bases between them. Germline CDR1 ENHRY, CDR2 SYGVKD.

This clonotype was counted a few times. V gene TRBV19 combines with J gene TRBJ1-2, with D possibly being TRBD1 (5 bases). Deletions cut 0 bases from V and 4 bases from J, with 12 bases between. Germline V CDR1 and CDR2: LNHDA, SQIVND (reference sequence). The CDR3 has 15 residues. CDR3: CASSIEGLPLYGYTF. CDR3 coding DNA: TGTGCCAGTAGTATAGAGGGGCTACCCCTCTATGGCTACACCTTC.

The table lists this clonotype with many counts. The chain joins TRBV28 to TRBJ2-2; D is unclear. The V end was cut by 2 bases, the J end by 5 bases, with 6 bases between. The CDR3 extends over 13 amino acids. CDR1 is MDHEN, CDR2 SYDVKM, per germline. The CDR3 reads CASSLGFTGELFF. CDR3 bases: TGTGCCAGCAGTTTAGGCTTTACCGGGGAGCTGTTTTTT. The entire variable domain, with the rest obtained from reference TRBV28 and TRBJ2-2, is as follows: DVKVTQSSRYLVKRTGEKVFLECVQDMDHENMFWYRQDPGLGLRLIYFSYDVKMKEKGDIPEGYSVSREKKERFSLILESASTNQTSMYLCASSLGFTGELFFGEGSRLTVL.